This T cell receptor (beta chain) was identified during a study of OX40 agonist ivuxolimab in advanced cancers. The trim removed 3 bases at V and 2 bases at J, leaving 6 bases unmatched. The CDR3 runs 15 residues. CDR1 and CDR2 (germline): MDHEN, SYDVKM. General study points: At 0.1 to 3.0 mg/kg, clonal expansion of CD4+ and CD8+ blood T cells had occurred by week 6.

This table comes from immunoSEQ multiplex PCR, and its TCRdb copy is limited to in-frame clones, with some not included. The table has over 45,000 clones, about 80% seen once. With respect to this clone: Its cognate antigen is unknown.

The chain carries TRBV28 and TRBJ2-5, with TRBD1 matching over 7 bases. The receptor was isolated from an adult with an advanced solid tumor such as melanoma, head and neck, liver or kidney cancer. This sample comprised CD4+ or CD8+ T cells sorted from blood, obtained in a trial of the OX40 agonist ivuxolimab. The CDR3 coding sequence is TGTGCCAGCAGTTTTCCGGGACAGATTCAAGAGACCCAGTACTTC. Protein: CASSFPGQIQETQYF.